Each of the 2 T cell receptor beta chains below was sequenced from the same sample in a study of blood T cells in healthy people across ages. Then a second PCR, running roughly 7 to 11 cycles, was carried out with a sample-barcoded 5' primer and a J-beta primer mix. In TCRdb, the 5' RACE reads were re-called with MiXCR into one record per CDR3 protein. The sample shows about 640,000 distinct CDR3 sequences, about 30% of them seen only once. Sample: blood. These receptors were taken from a woman older than 75 in good health.

This clonotype was counted a few times. V usage is TRBV6-2 or TRBV6-3 and J usage is TRBJ1-1, with 7 bases fitting TRBD1. J gave up 0 bases and V 0 bases, and 7 bases lay outside the gene matches. The CDR3 runs 17 residues. Looked up from germline, CDR1 is MNHEY and CDR2 is SVGEGT. CDR3 amino acids: CASSYSQGEFLNTEAFF. CDR3 nucleotides: TGTGCCAGCAGTTACTCGCAGGGGGAGTTTCTGAACACTGAAGCTTTCTTT.

V and J are TRBV12-3 or TRBV12-4 and TRBJ2-7; 8 bases agree with TRBD2. The J call may be incorrect, as the DNA end agrees better with TRBJ2-4. The CDR3 sequence is 12 residues long. CDR3 nucleotide sequence: TGTGCCAGCCGAACTAGCGGAAACATTCAGTACTTC. Translated, it gives CASRTSGNIQYF.